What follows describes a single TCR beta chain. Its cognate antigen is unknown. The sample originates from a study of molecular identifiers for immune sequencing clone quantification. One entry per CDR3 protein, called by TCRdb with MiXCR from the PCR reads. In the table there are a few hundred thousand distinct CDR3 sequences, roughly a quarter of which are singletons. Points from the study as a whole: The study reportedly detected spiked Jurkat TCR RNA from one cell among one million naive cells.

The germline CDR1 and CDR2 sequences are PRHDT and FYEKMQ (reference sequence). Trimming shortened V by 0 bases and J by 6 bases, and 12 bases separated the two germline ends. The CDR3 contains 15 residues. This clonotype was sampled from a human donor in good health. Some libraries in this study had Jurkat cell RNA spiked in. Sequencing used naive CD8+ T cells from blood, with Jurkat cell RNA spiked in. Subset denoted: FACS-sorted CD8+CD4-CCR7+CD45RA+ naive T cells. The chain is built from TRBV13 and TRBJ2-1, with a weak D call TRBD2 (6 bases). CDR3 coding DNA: TGTGCCAGCAGCTTAGGGGACTCGGAGGGCAATGAGCAGTTCTTC. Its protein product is CASSLGDSEGNEQFF.